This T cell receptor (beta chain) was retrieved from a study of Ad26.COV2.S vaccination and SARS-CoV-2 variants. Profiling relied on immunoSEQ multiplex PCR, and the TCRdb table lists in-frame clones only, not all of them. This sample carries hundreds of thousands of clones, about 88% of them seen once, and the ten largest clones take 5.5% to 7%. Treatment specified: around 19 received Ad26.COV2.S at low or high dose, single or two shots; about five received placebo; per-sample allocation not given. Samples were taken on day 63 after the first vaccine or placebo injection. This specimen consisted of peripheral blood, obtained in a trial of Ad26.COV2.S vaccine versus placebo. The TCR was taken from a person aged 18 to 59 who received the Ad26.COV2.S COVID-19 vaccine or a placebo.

CDR3 amino acids: CASSPGGGGLYYGYTF. In DNA, the CDR3 is TGTGCCAGCAGCCCCGGGGGAGGGGGCCTGTACTATGGCTACACCTTC. The V and J genes are TRBV28 and TRBJ1-2, with 7 bases lining up with TRBD1. The CDR3 is 16 residues long. Germline V gives CDR1 MDHEN, CDR2 SYDVKM. Trimming at V came to 6 bases and at J to 3 bases, leaving 13 bases not matched to a gene.